The 12 T cell receptor beta chains listed next were all sequenced from one sample in a study of blood T cell repertoires in COVID-19. Using immunoSEQ multiplex PCR, the repertoire was profiled, and TCRdb retains in-frame clones only, with some absent. The data show a few hundred thousand clones, around nine tenths seen once. Source material: peripheral blood. These receptors all come from a woman aged 70-85 years with active or convalescent COVID-19.

The chain employs TRBV18 and TRBJ1-3; a possible D gene is TRBD1 (5 bases). Germline V gene data show CDR1 as KGHSH and CDR2 as LQKENI. Trimming took 6 bases from V and 0 from J, leaving 9 bases between them. This CDR3 has 14 residues. CDR3 in amino acids: CASSLQDSGNTIYF. CDR3 DNA sequence: TGTGCCAGCTCTTTACAGGACTCTGGAAACACCATATATTTT.

A note on this clone: The same CDR3 arises from other DNA sequences in this sample as well. In DNA form, the CDR3 reads TGTGCCAGCAGCTTAGGGGGCTACCAAGAGACCCAGTACTTC. This gives the protein CASSLGGYQETQYF. This chain joins TRBV7-2 and TRBJ2-5, with a possible D match to TRBD1 (5 bases). Germline lookup yields CDR1 SGHTA and CDR2 FQGNSA. The germline V and J ends were trimmed by 1 base and 0 bases, with 6 bases remaining between them. The CDR3 totals 14 residues.

V usage is TRBV5-1 and J usage is TRBJ2-7, with D maybe TRBD2 (6 bases). V was clipped by 4 bases and J by 2 bases, with 10 bases between them. CDR1 is SGHRS and CDR2 is YFSETQ in the germline V gene. The CDR3 totals 13 residues. This chain's CDR3 is CASSRDWAYEQYF. For the CDR3, the DNA is TGCGCCAGCAGCCGGGACTGGGCCTACGAGCAGTACTTC.

The CDR3 sequence is CASSPPLRGGGYTF. In DNA form, the CDR3 reads TGTGCCAGCAGCCCCCCCCTTAGAGGGGGTGGCTACACCTTC. This chain links TRBV4-2 with TRBJ1-2; possible D gene TRBD1, 6 bases. CDR3 length: 14 amino acids. Per germline, CDR1 LGHNA and CDR2 YNFKEQ. V was cut by 4 bases and J by 7 bases, with 16 bases left in between.

The V and J genes are TRBV19 and TRBJ1-2; D uncertain. The CDR3 loop spans 13 amino acids. The germline gives CDR1 LNHDA, CDR2 SQIVND (reference sequence). V lost 1 base and J lost 5, with 8 bases in between. DNA for the CDR3: TGTGCCAGTAGTATAGGTGGCCCTTATGGCTACACCTTC. Its translation: CASSIGGPYGYTF. The entire variable domain, with the rest obtained from reference TRBV19 and TRBJ1-2, is as follows: DGGITQSPKYLFRKEGQNVTLSCEQNLNHDAMYWYRQDPGQGLRLIYYSQIVNDFQKGDIAEGYSVSREKKESFPLTVTSAQKNPTAFYLCASSIGGPYGYTFGSGTRLTVV.

V gene TRBV4-1 combines with J gene TRBJ1-1; the match to TRBD1 covers 7 bases. CDR3 size: 15 residues. Germline lookup yields CDR1 MGHRA and CDR2 YSYEKL. The J segment lost 0 bases and the V segment lost 4 bases, leaving 5 bases of the junction unmatched. The CDR3 loop is CASSPFDRVNTEAFF. The DNA of the CDR3 is TGCGCCAGCAGCCCTTTCGACAGGGTGAACACTGAAGCTTTCTTT.

The chain uses TRBV19 and TRBJ2-4; D might be TRBD1 (5 bases). The V end lost 2 bases, the J end lost 3 bases, and 17 bases lay between the germline ends. The V gene's germline CDR1 is LNHDA and CDR2 SQIVND (reference sequence). The CDR3 runs 17 residues. This CDR3 is CASSIPHPDRDKNIQYF. The CDR3 DNA reads as TGTGCCAGTAGTATACCCCACCCCGACAGAGACAAAAACATTCAGTACTTC.

This chain uses TRBV7-9 with TRBJ1-2; 8 bases align to TRBD1. The V segment lost 3 bases and the J segment 2 bases; nucleotides outside the gene matches: 8. This CDR3 contains 16 residues. CDR1 is SEHNR and CDR2 is FQNEAQ in the germline V gene (reference sequence). The CDR3 DNA follows: TGTGCCAGCAGCTTCGAGCAGGGGGCCCTGAACTATGGCTACACCTTC. Amino acid sequence: CASSFEQGALNYGYTF. The entire variable domain, with the rest obtained from reference TRBV7-9 and TRBJ1-2, is as follows: DTGVSQNPRHKITKRGQNVTFRCDPISEHNRLYWYRQTLGQGPEFLTYFQNEAQLEKSRLLSDRFSAERPKGSFSTLEIQRTEQGDSAMYLCASSFEQGALNYGYTFGSGTRLTVV.

The chain combines TRBV25-1 with TRBJ1-2; D remains unclear. Germline V CDR1 and CDR2: MGHDK, SYGVNS. This CDR3 region has 14 residues. V was trimmed by 2 bases and J by 10 bases, leaving 17 bases between them. CDR3 sequence reads: CASSEDAGWVAYTF. CDR3 bases: TGTGCCAGCAGTGAAGATGCGGGCTGGGTTGCCTACACCTTC.

This chain uses TRBV3-1 (or the pseudogene TRBV3-2) with TRBJ2-3; 7 bases fit TRBD1. The V gene's germline CDR1 is LGHDT and CDR2 YNNKEL (reference sequence). Losses at the gene ends were 4 bases for V and 2 bases for J; bases not matched to a gene: 6. This CDR3 contains 15 residues. CDR3 residues: CASSLTGQNTDTQYF. The CDR3 nucleotides read TGTGCCAGCAGCCTAACGGGACAGAACACAGATACGCAGTATTTT.

CDR3 DNA sequence: TGCGCCAGCAGCCAAGGGGCACTAGCGTCGACCGGGGAGCTGTTTTTT. As protein: CASSQGALASTGELFF. The V call is TRBV4-3, the J call TRBJ2-2; 7 bases are a match to TRBD2. The CDR3 is 16 amino acids. Per germline, CDR1 LGHNA and CDR2 YSLEER. V lost 1 base, J lost 5 bases, and 7 bases stayed unmatched.

The V and J genes are TRBV9 and TRBJ1-1; TRBD1 is a possible D gene (5 bases). Germline V gene lookup returns CDR1 SGDLS and CDR2 YYNGEE. Trimming left V 4 bases short and J 4 bases short, with 14 bases between. The CDR3 has 14 residues. CDR3: CASSLLQEGTEAFF. The CDR3 bases are TGTGCCAGCAGCTTACTACAGGAGGGCACTGAAGCTTTCTTT.